Described below is a single TCR beta chain sequence and its context. The CDR3 is made up of 14 amino acids. Germline V CDR1 and CDR2: MNHEY, SMNVEV (reference sequence). V was clipped by 2 bases and J by 4 bases, with 12 bases between them. This record belongs to a study of control samples from healthy donors and cancer patients. The protocol was immunoSEQ multiplex PCR, while the TCRdb copy is restricted to in-frame clones and leaves out a portion. The repertoire holds around 100,000 clones, with around 90% as singletons. This clonotype was sampled from a man aged 30-40 years in good health. Sequences were obtained from blood. The chain joins TRBV27 to TRBJ2-7; tentatively, D is TRBD2 (5 bases). The CDR3 protein is CASSLRASSYEQYF. The CDR3 region has the DNA TGTGCCAGCAGTTTAAGGGCTAGCAGTTACGAGCAGTACTTC.